These 2 T cell receptor beta chains originate from one sample sequenced in a study of early T cells in non-severe SARS-CoV-2 infection (dated by TCRdb to the early 2020s). The library was produced with 5' RACE. For sequencing, a NextSeq 500 was employed. TCRdb itself trimmed the public reads at Q25 with fastp, ran MiXCR and retained productive beta chains. Every CDR3 protein is listed once, alongside the most common genes and DNA of its rows. This sample lists about 42,000 distinct CDR3 sequences; roughly 6.6% were detected once. The ten largest make up roughly 5% of the sample. Input material: whole blood. These receptors came from an adult who was a healthcare worker with PCR-confirmed SARS-CoV-2 infection or an uninfected control (not recorded which).

This clonotype was detected many times. This chain links TRBV20-1 with TRBJ2-5; 9 bases agree with TRBD2. The V gene end was trimmed by 5 bases and the J gene end by 1 base; junction bases not matched to a gene: 5. The length of the CDR3 is 14 residues. The germline V gene encodes CDR1 DFQATT and CDR2 SNEGSKA (reference sequence). The CDR3 DNA sequence: TGCAGTGCTGGTTCAGCGGGGGGCCAAGAGACCCAGTACTTC. It is translated as CSAGSAGGQETQYF.

This clonotype was picked up many times. The chain carries TRBV5-1 and TRBJ1-1; no clear D gene. Germline V lookup: CDR1 SGHRS, CDR2 YFSETQ. V was trimmed by 7 bases and J by 3 bases, leaving 10 bases between them. The CDR3 sequence is 12 residues long. The CDR3 loop is CASASVDTEAFF. The CDR3 DNA follows: TGCGCCAGCGCCTCCGTGGACACTGAAGCTTTCTTT.